This T cell receptor (beta chain) was recovered during a study of T cells after yellow fever vaccination. As for the study in general: Libraries from low-cell-number fractions were prepared with the SMART-Seq v4 Ultra Low Input RNA kit. Study conclusions and caveats: Subsequent booster samples again held most clones from primary vaccination (96% CD4, 85% to 90% CD8). The secondary response was weaker, and its peak arrived faster, on day 5 versus 15.

Germline V CDR1 and CDR2: SGHRS, YFSETQ. The CDR3 extends over 14 amino acids. Between the trimmed V and J ends, which lost 1 base and 5 bases, there was a span of 12 bases. UMIs were added to TCR cDNA along with a universal primer site when it was made by 5'RACE template switching. TCRdb analysed the 5' RACE reads with MiXCR anew, one entry per CDR3 protein. The data contain around 500,000 distinct CDR3 sequences, roughly a fifth of them singletons. A few counts support this clonotype. Its cognate antigen is unknown. The TCR comes from a man aged 18 to 29 who received the YFV17D yellow fever vaccine. The rearrangement uses TRBV5-1 and TRBJ1-1; maybe TRBD1 (5 bases). This specimen was PBMCs, taken 21 days after the first yellow fever vaccination. CDR3 protein: CASSLFGGETEAFF. The DNA of the CDR3 is TGCGCCAGCAGCTTGTTCGGGGGGGAGACTGAAGCTTTCTTT.